These 30 T cell receptor beta chains share one sample of origin, sequenced in a study of CD8 T cells in Susac syndrome. An amount of RNA that ranged from roughly 0.45 to 1 ug was reverse transcribed with random hexamers. TCRdb used MiXCR to reprocess the immunoSEQ multiplex PCR reads, holding one entry per CDR3 protein. Here the sample spans more than 150,000 distinct CDR3 sequences, roughly 95% being singletons. Specimen: CD4+ T cells from PBMCs. These receptor sequences come from a human donor with Susac syndrome.

The genes are TRBV29-1 and TRBJ2-2; D perhaps matches TRBD2 (6 bases). The CDR3 contains 13 residues. V was cut by 7 bases and J by 6 bases, with 15 bases left in between. The germline gives CDR1 SQVTM, CDR2 ANQGSEA. CDR3 coding DNA: TGCAGCGCTCGGACTAACAGTGCCGGGGAGCTGTTTTTT. Encoded protein: CSARTNSAGELFF.

The chain links TRBV4-3 to TRBJ1-2; no firm D call. Trimming cost V 0 bases and J 4 bases, with 6 bases left between them. The CDR3 runs 13 residues. Germline CDR1 LGHNA, CDR2 YSLEER. The CDR3 sequence: CASSQDRLYGYTF. The CDR3 nucleotides are TGCGCCAGCAGCCAAGACAGACTCTATGGCTACACCTTC.

The rearrangement links TRBV6-6 to TRBJ1-1, with D possibly TRBD1 on 5 matching bases. The CDR3 is made up of 13 amino acids. Trimming removed 7 bases from V and 5 bases from J, with 14 bases in between. Germline CDR1 and CDR2: MNHNY and SVGAGI (reference sequence). The CDR3 here is CASTQGVGTEAFF. As DNA, the CDR3 is TGTGCCAGCACTCAAGGGGTAGGAACTGAAGCTTTCTTT.

The gene calls are TRBV3-1 and TRBJ1-2, with 8 bases identical to TRBD1. Germline V gene sequence: CDR1 LGHDT, CDR2 YNNKEL (reference sequence). With 3 bases clipped from V and 6 bases from J, the junction kept 6 bases outside the gene matches. The CDR3 spans 14 residues. The CDR3 region is CASSHRTGPDGYTF. CDR3 in DNA: TGTGCCAGCAGCCACAGGACAGGGCCAGATGGCTACACCTTC.

The rearrangement links TRBV29-1 to TRBJ1-1; possibly TRBD1 for D (6 bases). V was clipped by 4 bases and J by 5 bases, with 14 bases between them. The CDR3 spans 13 residues. CDR1 and CDR2 from the germline V gene are SQVTM and ANQGSEA. The DNA for the CDR3 is TGCAGCGTTGGGTTTGGGGGCCGGACTGAAGCTTTCTTT. This encodes CSVGFGGRTEAFF.

The rearrangement links TRBV6-9 to TRBJ1-2; no reliable D call. V lost 5 bases to trimming and J lost 6 bases, with 16 bases between them. CDR1 is MNHGY, CDR2 SVAAGI, per germline. CDR3 length equals 14 residues. CDR3 residues: CASSTGPIGHGYTF. Written as DNA, the CDR3 is TGTGCCAGCAGTACGGGCCCTATTGGCCATGGCTACACCTTC.

This chain connects TRBV6-5 to TRBJ2-7; D uncertain. Per germline, CDR1 MNHEY and CDR2 SVGAGI. CDR3 length: 15 amino acids. The V end was cut by 7 bases, the J end by 6 bases, with 22 bases between. CDR3 sequence (DNA): TGTGCCAGCAAAGAGGAGTGGCGGCCTACCGGCGAGCAGTACTTC. Residues: CASKEEWRPTGEQYF.

The chain couples TRBV19 to TRBJ1-3, with D hard to call. This CDR3 is built from 14 residues. The V gene's germline CDR1 is LNHDA and CDR2 SQIVND (reference sequence). V shed 9 bases and J shed 1 base, with 13 bases lying between them. DNA of the CDR3: TGTGCCAGCCATACCAAGAGTTCTGGAAACACCATATATTTT. This gives the protein CASHTKSSGNTIYF.

Only a few counts were recorded for this clonotype. The genes are TRBV27 and TRBJ2-5, with unresolved D. Germline values: CDR1 MNHEY, CDR2 SMNVEV (reference sequence). Trimming removed 2 bases at V and 5 bases at J, with 12 bases between. This CDR3 has 14 residues. The CDR3 DNA sequence: TGTGCCAGCAGTTTAAGCCGGGTCCGGGAGACCCAGTACTTC. Translated: CASSLSRVRETQYF.

This clonotype was detected once. The J gene is TRBJ2-3, the V gene TRBV20-1, with TRBD2 identical over 10 bases. Losses at the gene ends were 5 bases for V and 0 bases for J; bases not matched to a gene: 8. The germline gives CDR1 DFQATT, CDR2 SNEGSKA (reference sequence). This CDR3 is built from 16 residues. The chain's CDR3 is CSAGKLAGSSTDTQYF. The CDR3 coding sequence is TGCAGTGCTGGAAAACTAGCGGGGAGTAGCACAGATACGCAGTATTTT.

The chain has TRBV5-1 and TRBJ2-7, with a tentative D call TRBD2 (6 bases). CDR1 and CDR2 (germline): SGHRS, YFSETQ. Trimming cost V 0 bases and J 6 bases, with 10 bases left between them. CDR3 length: 13 residues. The CDR3 loop is CASSLGAAGEQYF. CDR3 DNA: TGCGCCAGCAGCTTGGGGGCAGCGGGCGAGCAGTACTTC.

This sequence joins TRBV2 and TRBJ2-1; D uncertain. Between the trimmed V and J ends, which lost 4 bases and 5 bases, there was a span of 3 bases. Germline values: CDR1 SNHLY, CDR2 FYNNEI. The CDR3 extends over 11 amino acids. The CDR3 DNA follows: TGTGCCAGCAGTGGAAACAATGAGCAGTTCTTC. Protein product: CASSGNNEQFF.

The chain links TRBV12-3 or TRBV12-4 to TRBJ1-6; 7 bases fit TRBD1. V shed 6 bases and J 8 bases; nucleotides not matched to a gene: 10. The CDR3 is 15 residues long. CDR3 DNA sequence: TGTGCCAGCAGCCGGGGGACAGTGGGGGATTCACCCCTCCACTTT. The encoded protein is CASSRGTVGDSPLHF.

The count of this clonotype is one. The chain recombines TRBV9 with TRBJ2-5; D is possibly TRBD1 or TRBD2 (5 bases each). V was shortened by 0 bases and J by 4 bases, with 13 bases between the two germline ends. There are 15 residues in the CDR3. From germline, CDR1 is SGDLS and CDR2 YYNGEE. CDR3 bases: TGTGCCAGCAGCGTAGAGTTGGGGGTTCGAGAGACCCAGTACTTC. Protein: CASSVELGVRETQYF. Filled out from reference TRBV9 and TRBJ2-5, the complete variable domain reads DSGVTQTPKHLITATGQRVTLRCSPRSGDLSVYWYQQSLDQGLQFLIQYYNGEERAKGNILERFSAQQFPDLHSELNLSSLELGDSALYFCASSVELGVRETQYFGPGTRLLVL.

The genes are TRBV20-1 and TRBJ2-7, with D perhaps matching TRBD1 (6 bases). The CDR3 is 13 residues long. The V end lost 7 bases, the J end lost 2 bases, and 15 bases lay between the germline ends. CDR1 and CDR2 (germline): DFQATT, SNEGSKA (reference sequence). The CDR3 DNA follows: TGCAGTGGATCGCCGGGACATGCCTACGAGCAGTACTTC. Translated: CSGSPGHAYEQYF.

The V call is TRBV19, the J call TRBJ1-5; 8 nucleotides agree with TRBD1. V was clipped by 5 bases and J by 7 bases; unmatched bases: 10. The CDR3 is 15 residues long. In germline, CDR1 is LNHDA, CDR2 SQIVND (reference sequence). The CDR3 DNA sequence: TGTGCCAGTAGTCCGACAGGGGTTAGCGGGCAGCCCCAGCATTTT. This translates into CASSPTGVSGQPQHF.

The rearrangement joins TRBV9 to TRBJ1-5; D perhaps matches TRBD1 (6 bases). Germline CDR1 is SGDLS and CDR2 is YYNGEE. This CDR3 region has 13 residues. V was clipped by 4 bases and J by 4 bases, with 9 bases between them. This CDR3 is CASSNQGNQPQHF. The CDR3 nucleotides read TGTGCCAGCAGCAACCAGGGGAATCAGCCCCAGCATTTT.

This chain joins TRBV5-1 and TRBJ2-3, with D possibly TRBD1 on 5 matching bases. The CDR3 covers 15 residues. Trimming shortened V by 2 bases and J by 6 bases, and 16 bases separated the two germline ends. From germline, CDR1 is SGHRS and CDR2 YFSETQ. CDR3 residues: CASSFETALGDTQYF. The DNA for the CDR3 is TGCGCCAGCAGCTTCGAGACAGCCCTCGGGGATACGCAGTATTTT. Drawing the rest from reference TRBV5-1 and TRBJ2-3, the complete variable domain is KAGVTQTPRYLIKTRGQQVTLSCSPISGHRSVSWYQQTPGQGLQFLFEYFSETQRNKGNFPGRFSGRQFSNSRSEMNVSTLELGDSALYLCASSFETALGDTQYFGPGTRLTVL.

The chain employs TRBV12-3 or TRBV12-4 and TRBJ2-1; TRBD2 aligns across 11 bases. The ends lost 2 bases at V and 10 bases at J; junction bases unmatched: 4. The CDR3 totals 14 residues. The CDR3 nucleotides read TGTGCCAGCAGTTTACTAGCGGGGGGACGCGAGCAGTTCTTC. Its translation is CASSLLAGGREQFF.

The chain joins TRBV3-1 to TRBJ1-2; unclear D gene. The CDR3 length is 14 residues. The germline gives CDR1 LGHDT, CDR2 YNNKEL (reference sequence). Trimming left V 4 bases short and J 0 bases short, with 9 bases between. CDR3 nucleotide sequence: TGTGCCAGCAGCCCTGTAGATCCTAACTATGGCTACACCTTC. It specifies CASSPVDPNYGYTF.

The CDR3 region has the DNA TGCAGTGCTAGTCCTAGCGGGGGGATCTCTAGCACAGATACGCAGTATTTT. The encoded protein is CSASPSGGISSTDTQYF. The V gene is TRBV20-1, the J gene TRBJ2-3; the match to TRBD2 covers 11 bases. V lost 3 bases, J lost 0 bases, and 8 bases stayed unmatched. The CDR3 consists of 17 residues. The germline V gene encodes CDR1 DFQATT and CDR2 SNEGSKA (reference sequence).

This clonotype was picked up one time. The V and J genes are TRBV29-1 and TRBJ2-4; a weak D match, TRBD1 (5 bases). The CDR3 has 10 residues. Trimming cost V 6 bases and J 11 bases, with 11 bases left between them. CDR1 and CDR2 from the germline V gene are SQVTM and ANQGSEA. The CDR3 bases are TGCAGCGTGTTACAGGACGTTCAGTACTTC. As protein: CSVLQDVQYF.

The chain carries TRBV7-9 and TRBJ2-3; D remains unclear. The germline V and J ends were trimmed by 1 base and 6 bases, with 11 bases remaining between them. Germline V gene lookup returns CDR1 SEHNR and CDR2 FQNEAQ (reference sequence). The CDR3 runs to 14 residues. The CDR3 DNA reads as TGTGCCAGCAGCTTAGGGTCCGGAAGCGATACGCAGTATTTT. Its translation: CASSLGSGSDTQYF.

This clonotype was found once. The genes are TRBV3-1 and TRBJ2-1; D possibly uses TRBD1 or TRBD2 (5 bases each). V was trimmed by 1 base and J by 3 bases, leaving 16 bases between them. The CDR3 spans 17 residues. The germline V gene encodes CDR1 LGHDT and CDR2 YNNKEL (reference sequence). The DNA for the CDR3 is TGTGCCAGCAGCCAAGCGGCGTGGGGCGGACTCTACAATGAGCAGTTCTTC. Amino acids: CASSQAAWGGLYNEQFF.

The V and J genes are TRBV30 and TRBJ1-1, with D hard to call. Germline lookup yields CDR1 GTSNPN and CDR2 SVGIG (reference sequence). V was shortened by 2 bases and J by 3 bases, with 7 bases between the two germline ends. This CDR3 has 12 residues. The CDR3 protein is CAWSPTHTEAFF. The CDR3 nucleotides read TGTGCCTGGAGTCCCACTCACACTGAAGCTTTCTTT.

The chain has TRBV6-6 and TRBJ1-5, with D possibly being TRBD1 (6 bases). From germline, CDR1 is MNHNY and CDR2 SVGAGI (reference sequence). Trimming took off 6 bases at V and 6 bases at J, with 15 bases between the two ends. The CDR3 covers 14 residues. The CDR3 sequence: CASRRRQAGQPQHF. CDR3 nucleotide sequence: TGTGCCAGCAGACGCCGACAGGCTGGTCAGCCCCAGCATTTT.

V usage is TRBV9 and J usage is TRBJ2-3, with unresolved D. The CDR3 loop spans 14 amino acids. V was clipped by 0 bases and J by 5 bases, with 10 bases between them. Germline CDR1 reads SGDLS; CDR2 reads YYNGEE. Here the CDR3 reads CASSVVPRLDTQYF. The CDR3 DNA follows: TGTGCCAGCAGCGTAGTACCTAGATTAGATACGCAGTATTTT.

The table lists this clonotype with a count of one. V gene TRBV7-2 combines with J gene TRBJ2-1; D ambiguous. V lost 6 bases and J lost 0, with 15 bases in between. The CDR3 has 16 residues. Germline V lookup: CDR1 SGHTA, CDR2 FQGNSA. Written as DNA, the CDR3 is TGTGCCAGCAGTCAAAGACATTCCAGCTCCTACAATGAGCAGTTCTTC. It yields the protein CASSQRHSSSYNEQFF. Full variable domain (outside the CDR3, taken from reference TRBV7-2 and TRBJ2-1): GAGVSQSPSNKVTEKGKDVELRCDPISGHTALYWYRQSLGQGLEFLIYFQGNSAPDKSGLPSDRFSAERTGGSVSTLTIQRTQQEDSAVYLCASSQRHSSSYNEQFFGPGTRLTVL.

This clonotype was detected once. J is TRBJ1-6 and V is TRBV4-1; D might be TRBD1 (5 bases). The germline gives CDR1 MGHRA, CDR2 YSYEKL. Trimming took off 4 bases at V and 7 bases at J, with 11 bases between the two ends. CDR3 length: 14 residues. DNA of the CDR3: TGCGCCAGCAGCCGGGACGTAGGAAATTCACCCCTCCACTTT. Translated: CASSRDVGNSPLHF.

The genes are TRBV19 and TRBJ2-2, with D possibly TRBD1 on 6 matching bases. This CDR3 is built from 16 residues. The V gene's germline CDR1 is LNHDA and CDR2 SQIVND (reference sequence). Trimming pared 4 bases from V and 1 base from J, leaving 13 bases between. The chain's CDR3 is CASSKGTGQNTGELFF. For the CDR3, the DNA is TGTGCCAGTAGTAAAGGGACGGGACAGAACACCGGGGAGCTGTTTTTT.